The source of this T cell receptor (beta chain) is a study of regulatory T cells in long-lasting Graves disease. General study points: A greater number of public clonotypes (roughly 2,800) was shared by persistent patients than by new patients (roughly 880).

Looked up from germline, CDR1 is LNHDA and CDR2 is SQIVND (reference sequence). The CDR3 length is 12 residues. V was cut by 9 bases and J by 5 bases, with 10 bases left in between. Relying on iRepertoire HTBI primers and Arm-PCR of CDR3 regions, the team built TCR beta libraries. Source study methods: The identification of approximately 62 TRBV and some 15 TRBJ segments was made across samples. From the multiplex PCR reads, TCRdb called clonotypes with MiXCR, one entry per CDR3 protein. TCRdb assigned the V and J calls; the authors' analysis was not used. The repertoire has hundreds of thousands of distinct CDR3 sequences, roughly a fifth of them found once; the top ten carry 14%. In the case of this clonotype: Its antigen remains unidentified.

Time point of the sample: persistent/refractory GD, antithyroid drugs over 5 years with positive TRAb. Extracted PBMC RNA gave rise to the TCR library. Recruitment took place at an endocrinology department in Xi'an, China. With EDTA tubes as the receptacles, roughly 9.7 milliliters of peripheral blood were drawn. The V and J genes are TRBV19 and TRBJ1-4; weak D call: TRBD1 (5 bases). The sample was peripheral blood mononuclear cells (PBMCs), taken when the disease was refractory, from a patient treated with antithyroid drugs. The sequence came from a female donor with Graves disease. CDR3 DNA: TGTGCCAGCGAGGGACGGAATGAAAAACTGTTTTTT. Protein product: CASEGRNEKLFF.